Included here is one TCR beta chain sequence, with context. Its antigen remains unknown. The repertoire was sequenced with immunoSEQ multiplex PCR; TCRdb's copy has only in-frame clones and lacks some. Among 150,000 to 200,000 clones listed, about 93% were seen once. The entry originates in a study of T cell responses to AZD1222 COVID-19 vaccine. General study points: Sampling captured repertoires only after the peak T cell response. Spike was spanned by vaccine-associated CD4 TCRs, with dominance at 160-218 and 743-854.

From germline, CDR1 is MNHNY and CDR2 SVGAGI (reference sequence). Trimming removed 6 bases from V and 3 bases from J; junction bases left unmatched: 7. CDR3 length: 14 amino acids. The V call is TRBV6-6, the J call TRBJ2-7; 8 positions match TRBD1. Sample: peripheral blood, taken 28 days after the second dose of the MenACWY control vaccine. This receptor was obtained from an adult who received the MenACWY meningococcal vaccine as a control. The DNA of the CDR3 is TGTGCCAGCAGGCCTGGGACAGGCGTCTACGAGCAGTACTTC. Translating it yields CASRPGTGVYEQYF.